A single sample is the source of the 20 T cell receptor beta chains below, sequenced in a study. Cells sorted as Tregs were CD4+, CD25+ and CD127-/low. TCRdb itself ran the 5' RACE reads through MiXCR, one entry per CDR3 protein. Altogether some 32,000 distinct CDR3 sequences are present, 25% to 30% being singletons, with the ten largest covering less than 2.5%. Sequences were obtained from tumor-infiltrating Tregs sorted from the breast tumor. The receptors originated from a female donor with breast cancer.

This rearrangement joins TRBV19 to TRBJ2-3, with 11 bases that match TRBD2. Germline CDR1 LNHDA, CDR2 SQIVND (reference sequence). There are 16 residues in the CDR3. V was clipped by 5 bases and J by 6 bases; unmatched bases: 10. The CDR3 is CASSPVSGRARDTQYF. The CDR3 DNA is TGTGCCAGTAGTCCGGTTAGCGGGAGGGCCAGGGATACGCAGTATTTT.

This clonotype has at least ten counts. The rearrangement joins TRBV7-2 to TRBJ1-5; weak D call: TRBD1 (5 bases). CDR3 length: 14 amino acids. The germline gives CDR1 SGHTA, CDR2 FQGNSA. Trimming shortened V by 4 bases and J by 1 base, and 8 bases separated the two germline ends. CDR3 nucleotide sequence: TGTGCCAGCAGCTGGGGGGACAGCAATCAGCCCCAGCATTTT. It is translated as CASSWGDSNQPQHF.

This clonotype is classed as medium-sized. The chain links TRBV7-6 to TRBJ1-5, with a tentative D call TRBD1 (5 bases). This CDR3 spans 15 amino acids. V was cut by 5 bases and J by 2 bases, with 13 bases left in between. CDR1 and CDR2 from the germline V gene are SGHVS and FNYEAQ. The CDR3 DNA is TGTGCCAGCAGCCCGGGCGCAGGGCGCAATCAGCCCCAGCATTTT. As protein: CASSPGAGRNQPQHF.

This clonotype was counted ten times or more. The rearrangement uses TRBV6-6 and TRBJ2-1; 10 nucleotides agree with TRBD2. The CDR3 has 16 amino acids. Germline CDR1 MNHNY, CDR2 SVGAGI (reference sequence). V was pared by 6 bases and J by 2 bases, with 7 bases of the junction left unmatched. Here the CDR3 DNA reads TGTGCCAGCAGCAATAAGCGGGAGGGCGCCTACAATGAGCAGTTCTTC. Protein sequence: CASSNKREGAYNEQFF.

Of note for this clonotype: The missing conserved phenylalanine or tryptophan at the end of this CDR3 makes a read error likely. This sequence joins TRBV5-1 and TRBJ2-5; D remains unclear. In germline, CDR1 is SGHRS, CDR2 YFSETQ. The CDR3 covers 13 residues. Trimming shortened V by 1 base and J by 1 base, and 5 bases separated the two germline ends. The CDR3 protein is CASSLNTQETQYY. CDR3 DNA sequence: TGCGCCAGCAGCTTGAACACCCAAGAGACCCAGTACTAC.

J is TRBJ2-3 and V is TRBV12-3 or TRBV12-4; 11 positions agree with TRBD2. With V trimmed by 6 bases and J by 5 bases, 1 base remained unmatched. The CDR3 totals 13 residues. The CDR3 nucleotides read TGTGCCAGCAGACTAGCGGGAGTAGATACGCAGTATTTT. Protein product: CASRLAGVDTQYF.

A note on this clonotype: Its ends do not fully match the called genes, so a read error is possible. CDR3 nucleotides: TGCGCCGGCAGCCGAAAGGGCCTCGGGTATGGCAATGAGCAGTTCTTC. Protein sequence: CAGSRKGLGYGNEQFF. V gene TRBV5-1 combines with J gene TRBJ2-1, with no clear D. The V gene's germline CDR1 is SGHRS and CDR2 YFSETQ. The CDR3 totals 16 residues.

This clonotype showed up just a few times. Written as DNA, the CDR3 is TGTGCCAGCAGCTTTTACGGGGACAATGAGCAGTTCTTC. Amino acids: CASSFYGDNEQFF. The chain joins TRBV7-9 to TRBJ2-1; possibly TRBD2 for D (5 bases). The CDR3 is 13 amino acids. Germline CDR1 is SEHNR and CDR2 is FQNEAQ (reference sequence). Between the trimmed V and J ends, which lost 3 bases and 5 bases, there was a span of 8 bases.

This clonotype showed up many times. This chain uses TRBV12-3 or TRBV12-4 with TRBJ1-1, with a tentative D call TRBD1 (5 bases). The V end lost 5 bases, the J end lost 2 bases, and 12 bases lay between the germline ends. The CDR3 totals 14 residues. The CDR3 DNA reads TGTGCCAGCAGTATGGGGGGGAGCAACACTGAAGCTTTCTTT. Its translation is CASSMGGSNTEAFF.

DNA of the CDR3: TGTGCCAGCAGCTTGAGGTCTAGTGCGTACAATGAGCAGTTCTTC. This translates into CASSLRSSAYNEQFF. V gene TRBV5-5 combines with J gene TRBJ2-1; D unclear. The CDR3 length is 15 residues. Germline-derived CDR1 and CDR2 are SGHKS and YYEKEE (reference sequence). Trimming cost V 1 base and J 4 bases, with 12 bases left between them. Full variable domain (remainder filled in from reference TRBV5-5 and TRBJ2-1): DAGVTQSPTHLIKTRGQQVTLRCSPISGHKSVSWYQQVLGQGPQFIFQYYEKEERGRGNFPDRFSARQFPNYSSELNVNALLLGDSALYLCASSLRSSAYNEQFFGPGTRLTVL.

This clonotype has just one count. One base away lies a much larger clone, so this may be a sequencing read error. The V gene is TRBV6-1, the J gene TRBJ1-1; D uncertain. The CDR3 totals 14 residues. Germline loops: CDR1 MNHNS, CDR2 SASEGT. V was cut by 5 bases and J by 7 bases, with 17 bases left in between. The CDR3 region is CASSTQQQAREAFF. The DNA for the CDR3 is TGTGCCAGCAGTACTCAACAGCAGGCCCGTGAAGCTTTCTTT.

Note on this clonotype: In this CDR3 the conserved last residue, phenylalanine or tryptophan, is missing, so a read error is likely. V gene TRBV7-3 combines with J gene TRBJ2-2, with 9 bases lining up with TRBD2. Germline V gives CDR1 SGHTA, CDR2 FQGTGA. This CDR3 contains 18 residues. J lost 4 bases, V lost 5 bases, and 14 bases had no gene match. The CDR3 DNA follows: TGTGCCAGCAGCCCGCTAGCGGGACTCACAAACCCCACCGGGGAGCTGTTTTCT. Translated, it gives CASSPLAGLTNPTGELFS.

The chain employs TRBV11-2 and TRBJ2-1; D possibly corresponds to TRBD1 (6 bases). V was clipped by 1 base and J by 10 bases, with 11 bases between them. CDR1 and CDR2 from the germline V gene are SGHAT and FQNNGV. CDR3 length equals 13 residues. In DNA form, the CDR3 reads TGTGCCAGCAGCTTAGGTGGGGGCGTGGAGCAGTTCTTC. This translates into CASSLGGGVEQFF.

To note about this clonotype: This may stem from a read error, because a much larger clone lies one nucleotide away. A read error is likely, as this CDR3 ends without the conserved phenylalanine or tryptophan. V is TRBV6-5 and J is TRBJ1-5; D gene ambiguous. The CDR3 runs to 13 residues. Trimming removed 5 bases from V and 0 bases from J, with 5 bases in between. Germline V CDR1 and CDR2: MNHEY, SVGAGI. The CDR3, as DNA: TGTGCCAGCAGTGTCGGTAGCAATCAGCCCCAGCATTCT. Residues: CASSVGSNQPQHS.

There are a few counts of this clonotype. The rearrangement uses TRBV24-1 and TRBJ2-2; D is possibly TRBD2 (5 bases). The germline V and J ends were trimmed by 2 bases and 4 bases, with 7 bases remaining between them. From germline, CDR1 is KGHDR and CDR2 SFDVKD. The CDR3 runs to 14 residues. CDR3 residues: CATSDWRSTGELFF. Here the CDR3 DNA reads TGTGCCACCAGTGATTGGAGGAGCACCGGGGAGCTGTTTTTT.

A word on this clonotype: Possible read error: a much larger clone is one base away. Since no conserved phenylalanine or tryptophan closes the CDR3, a read error is the likely cause. V is TRBV11-2 and J is TRBJ2-1, with 7 bases fitting TRBD2. Losses at the gene ends were 5 bases for V and 2 bases for J; bases not matched to a gene: 6. The CDR3 runs 15 residues. Germline V gene lookup returns CDR1 SGHAT and CDR2 FQNNGV. The CDR3 reads CASSQSGAPYNEQFL. DNA for the CDR3: TGTGCCAGCAGCCAAAGCGGGGCCCCCTACAATGAGCAGTTCCTC.

As concerns this clonotype: Sequence at one end of the junction differs from germline and may be a read error. This rearrangement joins TRBV7-8 to TRBJ2-2; 7 bases map to TRBD2. This CDR3 contains 16 residues. Germline loops: CDR1 SGHVS, CDR2 FQNEAQ. CDR3 DNA sequence: TGTGCCAGCAGCTTACTAGCGGCCATGAACGCCGGGGAGCTGTTTTTT. Its translation is CASSLLAAMNAGELFF.

This clonotype was seen a few times. V and J are TRBV27 and TRBJ1-1; no clear D. Looked up from germline, CDR1 is MNHEY and CDR2 is SMNVEV (reference sequence). V was cut by 3 bases and J by 1 base, with 6 bases left in between. The CDR3 totals 13 residues. CDR3 in amino acids: CASSFGTNTEAFF. CDR3 in DNA: TGTGCCAGCAGTTTCGGCACGAACACTGAAGCTTTCTTT.

The V gene is TRBV20-1, the J gene TRBJ2-1; 11 bases agree with TRBD2. The CDR3 spans 16 residues. V shed 0 bases, J shed 9 bases, and the junction held 10 bases outside the gene matches. Germline CDR1 is DFQATT and CDR2 is SNEGSKA (reference sequence). The CDR3 DNA follows: TGCAGTGCTAGAGATCTTTTAGCGGGAGGGATCGGTGAGCAGTTCTTC. Translating gives CSARDLLAGGIGEQFF.

A word on this clonotype: A junction end diverges from the germline sequence, so it may reflect a read error. This CDR3 reads CGSSLTSGSPGFSYEQYF. In DNA form, the CDR3 reads TGCGGCAGCAGCCTGACTAGCGGGAGCCCCGGATTTTCCTACGAGCAGTACTTC. The chain couples TRBV5-1 to TRBJ2-7, with TRBD2 identical over 12 bases. CDR3 length equals 18 residues. CDR1 and CDR2 from the germline V gene are SGHRS and YFSETQ.